This T cell receptor beta chain was found in a study of blood T cell repertoires in COVID-19. Overall study: The study drew acute and convalescent COVID-19 samples from the United States, Italy and Spain. PBMCs, B-cell-depleted T cells, or T cells provided the cDNA or gDNA that made up the material.

The repertoire was sequenced with immunoSEQ multiplex PCR; TCRdb's copy has only in-frame clones and lacks some. This sample has over 5,000 clones; roughly nine tenths occur once, and the top ten carry more than 15%. From germline, CDR1 is SGHRS and CDR2 YFSETQ. CDR3 length: 19 amino acids. Trimming removed 6 bases from V and 0 bases from J; junction bases left unmatched: 12. This sequence originates from a human donor in a cohort sampled during active COVID-19. The rearrangement links TRBV5-1 to TRBJ2-6; 10 nucleotides agree with TRBD1. The sample comprised peripheral blood. The CDR3 here is CASTFDRGPSLSGANVLTF. In DNA, the CDR3 is TGCGCCAGCACCTTTGACAGGGGGCCTTCCCTCTCTGGGGCCAACGTCCTGACTTTC.